This TCR beta chain is from a study of cytomegalovirus exposure and HLA in healthy donors. Vbeta (60) and Jbeta (13) primers were used in the PCR. In the original workflow: Later, tens of millions of unique TCR beta chains were counted in an analysis, and approximately 9.9 million of them were shared. Profiling relied on immunoSEQ multiplex PCR, and the TCRdb table lists in-frame clones only, not all of them. D and trimming come from the DNA, and the V and J calls and clone size come from that table. The sample has approximately 34,000 clones. V lost 2 bases to trimming and J lost 9 bases; unmatched junction nucleotides: 7. The V gene's germline CDR1 is MNHEY and CDR2 SMNVEV (reference sequence). The CDR3 extends over 16 amino acids. As for the donors, each was a healthy bone marrow donor. Nominally healthy donors were sampled, though unrecorded immune exposures were likely.

The chain combines TRBV27 with TRBJ2-1; 13 bases are a match to TRBD2. The TCR sequence derives from a woman in her thirties or forties in good health and CMV-seropositive. The sequenced material came from PBMCs. The CDR3 sequence is CASSLGLAGVLSEQFF. The CDR3, as DNA: TGTGCCAGCAGTTTAGGACTAGCGGGAGTTCTTAGTGAGCAGTTCTTC.